These 18 T cell receptor beta chains share one sample of origin, sequenced in a study of cytotoxic CD8 clonotypes in ibrutinib-treated CLL. Sequenced by immunoSEQ multiplex PCR; TCRdb stores in-frame clones only, minus some. The repertoire holds 30,000 to 35,000 clones, with about 70% as singletons. The input for sequencing was PBMCs, taken before ibrutinib treatment. The receptors shown here come from a human donor with chronic lymphocytic leukemia.

V usage is TRBV23-1 and J usage is TRBJ2-7; D may be TRBD1 or TRBD2 (5 bases each). TRBV23-1 is marked as an open reading frame, function uncertain. Trimming shortened V by 6 bases and J by 5 bases, and 23 bases separated the two germline ends. CDR3 length: 16 amino acids. CDR3 DNA: TGCGCCAGCAGAAGTACATCGGGACGGTCTGTGGACGAGCAGTACTTC. Encoded protein: CASRSTSGRSVDEQYF.

The chain combines TRBV6-5 with TRBJ2-7, with D hard to call. The CDR3 loop spans 10 amino acids. V was shortened by 11 bases and J by 3 bases, with 8 bases between the two germline ends. Germline assignment: CDR1 MNHEY and CDR2 SVGAGI. In DNA form, the CDR3 reads TGTGCCTCCGGAGTCTACGAGCAGTACTTC. Translation: CASGVYEQYF.

J is TRBJ1-2 and V is TRBV7-9; D gene uncertain. The V end was cut by 5 bases, the J end by 4 bases, with 14 bases between. The CDR3 consists of 14 residues. CDR1 and CDR2 (germline): SEHNR, FQNEAQ (reference sequence). CDR3 amino acids: CASSQRSLGYGYTF. For the CDR3, the DNA is TGTGCCAGCAGCCAGAGGTCTCTGGGCTATGGCTACACCTTC.

This clone was counted a few times. V is TRBV5-1 and J is TRBJ1-2; D call uncertain. This CDR3 region has 16 residues. Germline CDR1 and CDR2: SGHRS and YFSETQ. Trimming left V 0 bases short and J 8 bases short, with 20 bases between. This chain's CDR3 is CASSLGPGPSEGGYTF. The CDR3 coding sequence is TGCGCCAGCAGCTTGGGCCCCGGACCCTCCGAGGGCGGCTACACCTTC.

The V call is TRBV6-1, the J call TRBJ2-7; the D gene is possibly TRBD2 (6 bases). Germline V gives CDR1 MNHNS, CDR2 SASEGT. This CDR3 is 15 amino acids long. V dropped 4 bases and J dropped 2 bases, with 15 bases sitting between them. CDR3 loop: CASSVAGSSPYEQYF. CDR3 sequence (DNA): TGTGCCAGCAGTGTCGCGGGGTCGTCCCCCTACGAGCAGTACTTC.

The genes are TRBV29-1 and TRBJ1-1; TRBD1 aligns across 7 bases. V lost 6 bases, J lost 0 bases, and 7 bases stayed unmatched. The germline V gene has CDR1 SQVTM and CDR2 ANQGSEA. The CDR3 is made up of 14 amino acids. As DNA, the CDR3 is TGCAGCGTGGGCACAGGGGCAGTGAACACTGAAGCTTTCTTT. As protein: CSVGTGAVNTEAFF. Based on the CDR3 plus reference TRBV29-1 and TRBJ1-1, the full variable domain is SAVISQKPSRDICQRGTSLTIQCQVDSQVTMMFWYRQQPGQSLTLIATANQGSEATYESGFVIDKFPISRPNLTFSTLTVSNMSPEDSSIYLCSVGTGAVNTEAFFGQGTRLTVV.

This clone has a handful of counts. The V call is TRBV7-6, the J call TRBJ1-6, with 10 bases identical to TRBD1. This CDR3 is built from 15 residues. Germline trimming cut 6 bases from V and 10 bases from J; bases unmatched to any gene: 9. Looked up from germline, CDR1 is SGHVS and CDR2 is FNYEAQ. For the CDR3, the DNA is TGTGCCAGCAGGCCCTCGACAGGGGGCAGGTCACCCCTCCACTTT. The encoded protein is CASRPSTGGRSPLHF.

The CDR3 nucleotides read TGTGCCTGGGCCGGAACAGGGATTGGCAATCAGCCCCAGCATTTT. It specifies CAWAGTGIGNQPQHF. The chain employs TRBV30 and TRBJ1-5, with a possible D match to TRBD1 (6 bases). V lost 5 bases to trimming and J lost 2 bases, with 16 bases between them. CDR1 and CDR2 (germline): GTSNPN, SVGIG (reference sequence). This CDR3 is 15 amino acids long.

This clone was picked up a small number of times. V is TRBV18 and J is TRBJ1-5; D gene ambiguous. The CDR3 consists of 13 residues. Germline V gives CDR1 KGHSH, CDR2 LQKENI. V shed 1 base and J shed 0 bases, with 1 base lying between them. This CDR3 reads CASSPHSNQPQHF. The CDR3, as DNA: TGTGCCAGCTCACCACATAGCAATCAGCCCCAGCATTTT. The entire variable domain, with the rest obtained from reference TRBV18 and TRBJ1-5, is as follows: NAGVMQNPRHLVRRRGQEARLRCSPMKGHSHVYWYRQLPEEGLKFMVYLQKENIIDESGMPKERFSAEFPKEGPSILRIQQVVRGDSAAYFCASSPHSNQPQHFGDGTRLSIL.

On this clone itself: A clone one base away is much larger, so this may be a read error. Here the CDR3 reads CASSRSGGSYEQYF. The CDR3, as DNA: TGCGCCAGCTCTCGATCGGGGGGCTCCTACGAGCAGTACTTC. This chain links TRBV10-2 with TRBJ2-7; 7 nucleotides agree with TRBD2. Germline V lookup: CDR1 WSHSY, CDR2 SAAADI. V lost 8 bases to trimming and J lost 0 bases; unmatched junction nucleotides: 7. This CDR3 is 14 amino acids long.

There are a few counts of this clone. The chain carries TRBV6-1 and TRBJ2-1; 14 nucleotides match TRBD2. The CDR3 has 15 residues. The J segment lost 8 bases and the V segment lost 7 bases, leaving 7 bases of the junction unmatched. From germline, CDR1 is MNHNS and CDR2 SASEGT. The DNA for the CDR3 is TGTGCCAGCAACCAAGGGACTAGCGGGAGTGATGAGCAGTTCTTC. Residues: CASNQGTSGSDEQFF.

The rearrangement uses TRBV11-1 and TRBJ2-6, with D tentatively TRBD2 (5 bases). The CDR3 has 14 amino acids. Germline lookup yields CDR1 SGHAT and CDR2 FQDESV (reference sequence). With 6 bases removed from V and 4 bases from J, the gap between germline ends came to 10 bases. CDR3 in amino acids: CASSQRTGANVLTF. The CDR3 coding sequence is TGTGCCAGCAGTCAGCGGACCGGGGCCAACGTCCTGACTTTC.

J is TRBJ2-2 and V is TRBV6-5, with D hard to call. CDR1 and CDR2 from the germline V gene are MNHEY and SVGAGI. Trimming removed 7 bases at V and 6 bases at J, with 9 bases between. This CDR3 spans 12 amino acids. The CDR3 coding sequence is TGTGCCAGCACCCATACAGCCGGGGAGCTGTTTTTT. It yields the protein CASTHTAGELFF.

The chain carries TRBV5-8 and TRBJ1-1, with D maybe TRBD1 (5 bases). Germline-derived CDR1 and CDR2 are SGHTS and YDEGEE. V lost 4 bases and J 5 bases, leaving 18 bases between the germline ends. This CDR3 comprises 15 residues. The CDR3 region is CASSPYRGDRTEAFF. In DNA form, the CDR3 reads TGTGCCAGCAGCCCCTACCGGGGGGATAGGACTGAAGCTTTCTTT.

The chain recombines TRBV25-1 with TRBJ1-2; D unclear. CDR1 and CDR2 from the germline V gene are MGHDK and SYGVNS. The germline V and J ends were trimmed by 0 bases and 7 bases, with 12 bases remaining between them. The CDR3 runs to 14 residues. The CDR3 DNA reads TGTGCCAGCAGTGAATACCCTTTTGGGGTTGGCTACACCTTC. It translates to CASSEYPFGVGYTF.

This clone was observed many times. The chain employs TRBV19 and TRBJ2-6; 7 nucleotides match TRBD2. CDR1 LNHDA and CDR2 SQIVND come from the germline V gene (reference sequence). V shed 10 bases and J 12 bases; nucleotides not matched to a gene: 6. CDR3 length equals 11 residues. The CDR3 DNA reads as TGTGCCACCCACTGGGGGGGCGTCCTGACTTTC. Amino acids: CATHWGGVLTF. The complete variable domain, with remaining parts taken from reference TRBV19 and TRBJ2-6, reads DGGITQSPKYLFRKEGQNVTLSCEQNLNHDAMYWYRQDPGQGLRLIYYSQIVNDFQKGDIAEGYSVSREKKESFPLTVTSAQKNPTAFYLCATHWGGVLTFGAGSRLTVL.

The gene calls are TRBV7-3 and TRBJ1-2; D is ambiguous. V was pared by 1 base and J by 2 bases, with 11 bases between. The CDR3 has 15 residues. Germline-derived CDR1 and CDR2 are SGHTA and FQGTGA. This chain's CDR3 is CASSLIGGQNYGYTF. The CDR3 DNA reads as TGTGCCAGCAGCTTAATAGGTGGGCAGAACTATGGCTACACCTTC.

On this clone: In the same sample, other DNA sequences code for this CDR3. The chain recombines TRBV19 with TRBJ2-7; D gene unclear. CDR1 LNHDA and CDR2 SQIVND come from the germline V gene (reference sequence). V lost 0 bases and J lost 1, with 4 bases in between. The CDR3 runs 13 residues. CDR3 loop: CASSIDGSYEQYF. CDR3 nucleotide sequence: TGTGCCAGTAGTATAGACGGTTCCTACGAGCAGTACTTC.